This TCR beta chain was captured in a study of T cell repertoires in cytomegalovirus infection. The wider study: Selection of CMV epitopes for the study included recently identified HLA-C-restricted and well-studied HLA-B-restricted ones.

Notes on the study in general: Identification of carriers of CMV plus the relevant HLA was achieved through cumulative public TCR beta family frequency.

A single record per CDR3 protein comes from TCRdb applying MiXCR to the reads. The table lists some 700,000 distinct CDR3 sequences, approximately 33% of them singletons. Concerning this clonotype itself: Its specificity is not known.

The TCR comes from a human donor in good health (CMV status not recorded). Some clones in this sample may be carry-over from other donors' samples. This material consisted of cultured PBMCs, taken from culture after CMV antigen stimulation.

CDR3 nucleotide sequence: TGCAGTGCTAGAGATGGGCGGGGGTTCGGGGGTGACGGCACTGAAGCTTTCTTT. Translation gives CSARDGRGFGGDGTEAFF. V is TRBV20-1 and J is TRBJ1-1; tentatively, D is TRBD1 (5 bases). V was pared by 0 bases and J by 4 bases, with 24 bases between. CDR1 DFQATT and CDR2 SNEGSKA come from the germline V gene (reference sequence). The CDR3 is 18 residues long.